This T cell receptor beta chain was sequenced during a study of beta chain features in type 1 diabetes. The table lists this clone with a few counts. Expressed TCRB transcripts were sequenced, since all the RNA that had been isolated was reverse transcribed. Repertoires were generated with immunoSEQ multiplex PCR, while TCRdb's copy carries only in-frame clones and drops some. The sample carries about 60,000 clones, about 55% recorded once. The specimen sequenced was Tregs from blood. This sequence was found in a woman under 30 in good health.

The CDR3 region is CASSILGQGSYEQYF. DNA of the CDR3: TGTGCCAGTAGTATTTTGGGACAGGGGAGCTACGAGCAGTACTTC. The V call is TRBV19, the J call TRBJ2-7; TRBD1 matches at 10 bases. The trim removed 3 bases at V and 3 bases at J, leaving 5 bases unmatched. CDR3 length equals 15 residues. Germline CDR1 LNHDA, CDR2 SQIVND (reference sequence).